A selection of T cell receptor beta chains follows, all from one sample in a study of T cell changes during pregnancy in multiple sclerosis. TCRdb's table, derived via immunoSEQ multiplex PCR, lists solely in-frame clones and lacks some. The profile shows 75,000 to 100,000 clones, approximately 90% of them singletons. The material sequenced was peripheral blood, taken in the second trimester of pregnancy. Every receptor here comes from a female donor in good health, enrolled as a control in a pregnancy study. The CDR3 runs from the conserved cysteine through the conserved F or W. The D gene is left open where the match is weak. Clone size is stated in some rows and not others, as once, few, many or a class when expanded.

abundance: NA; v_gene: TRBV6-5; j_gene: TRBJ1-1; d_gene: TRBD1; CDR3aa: CASLSRGTGETEAFF; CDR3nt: TGTGCCAGCTTATCCCGCGGGACAGGTGAAACTGAAGCTTTCTTT
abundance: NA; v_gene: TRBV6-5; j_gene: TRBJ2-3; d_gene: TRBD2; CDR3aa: CASSLRGGQPDTQYF; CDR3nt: TGTGCCAGCAGTTTACGGGGGGGCCAGCCAGATACGCAGTATTTT
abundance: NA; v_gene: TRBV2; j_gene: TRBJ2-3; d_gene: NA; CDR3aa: CASSYTDTQYF; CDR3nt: TGTGCCAGCAGTTACACAGATACGCAGTATTTT
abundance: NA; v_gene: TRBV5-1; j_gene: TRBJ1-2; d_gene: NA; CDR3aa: CASSLALVRGDYGYTF; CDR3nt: TGCGCCAGCAGCTTGGCGTTAGTCAGGGGAGACTATGGCTACACCTTC
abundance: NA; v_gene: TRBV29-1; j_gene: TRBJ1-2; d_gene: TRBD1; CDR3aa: CSVNPYGTGGNGYTF; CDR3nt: TGCAGCGTTAACCCTTACGGGACAGGGGGCAATGGCTACACCTTC
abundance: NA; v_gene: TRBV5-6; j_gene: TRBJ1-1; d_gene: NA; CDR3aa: CASTRLGGMNTEAFF; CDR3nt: TGTGCCAGCACCCGGTTGGGGGGAATGAACACTGAAGCTTTCTTT
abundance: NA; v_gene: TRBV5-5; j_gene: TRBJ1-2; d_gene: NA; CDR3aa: CASSLWGRAGGYTF; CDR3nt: TGTGCCAGCAGCTTGTGGGGAAGGGCGGGCGGCTACACCTTC
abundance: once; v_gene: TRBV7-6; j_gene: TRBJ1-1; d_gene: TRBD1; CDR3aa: CASSLGTGQGTEAFF; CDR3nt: TGTGCCAGCAGCTTGGGGACAGGGCAGGGGACTGAAGCTTTCTTT
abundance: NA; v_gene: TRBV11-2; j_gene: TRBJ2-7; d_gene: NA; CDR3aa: CASSPSYYEQYF; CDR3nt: TGTGCCAGCAGCCCCAGTTATTACGAGCAGTACTTC
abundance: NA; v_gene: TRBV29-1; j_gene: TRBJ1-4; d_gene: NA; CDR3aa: CSVSRDLGEKLFF; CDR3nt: TGCAGCGTGAGCAGGGACTTAGGTGAAAAACTGTTTTTT
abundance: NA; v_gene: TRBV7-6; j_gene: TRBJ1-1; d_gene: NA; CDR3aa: CASTTSGLLNTEAFF; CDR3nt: TGTGCCAGCACCACCTCCGGACTCTTGAACACTGAAGCTTTCTTT
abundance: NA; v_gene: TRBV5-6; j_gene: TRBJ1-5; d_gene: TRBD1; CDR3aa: CASSSEGAGSGPQHF; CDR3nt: TGTGCCAGCAGCTCCGAGGGGGCAGGGTCAGGACCCCAGCATTTT
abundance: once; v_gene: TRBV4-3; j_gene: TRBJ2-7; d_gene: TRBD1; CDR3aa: CASSQAGQGAYEQYF; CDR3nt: TGCGCCAGCAGCCAGGCTGGACAGGGGGCCTACGAGCAGTACTTC
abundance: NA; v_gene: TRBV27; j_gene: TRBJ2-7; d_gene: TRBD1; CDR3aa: CASSLGTGVSYEQYF; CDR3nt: TGTGCCAGCAGTCTTGGGACAGGGGTTTCCTACGAGCAGTACTTC
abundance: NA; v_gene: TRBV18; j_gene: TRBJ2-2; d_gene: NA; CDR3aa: CASSQQAQSNTGELFF; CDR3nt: TGTGCCAGCTCACAACAGGCACAGTCGAACACCGGGGAGCTGTTTTTT
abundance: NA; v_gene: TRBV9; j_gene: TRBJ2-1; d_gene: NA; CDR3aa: CASSVVPGPGYNEQFF; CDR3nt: TGTGCCAGCAGCGTAGTCCCGGGCCCGGGGTACAATGAGCAGTTCTTC
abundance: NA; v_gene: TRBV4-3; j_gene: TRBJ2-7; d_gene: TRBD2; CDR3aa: CASSPAGGDEQYF; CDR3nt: TGCGCCAGCAGCCCAGCGGGAGGGGATGAGCAGTACTTC
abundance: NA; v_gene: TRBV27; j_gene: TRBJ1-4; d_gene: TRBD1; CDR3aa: CASSKQGKGKKLFF; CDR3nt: TGTGCCAGCAGCAAACAGGGGAAGGGAAAAAAACTGTTTTTT
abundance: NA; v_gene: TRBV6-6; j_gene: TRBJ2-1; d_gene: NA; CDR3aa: CASSFLRGNEQFF; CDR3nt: TGTGCCAGCAGTTTTTTGCGGGGCAATGAGCAGTTCTTC
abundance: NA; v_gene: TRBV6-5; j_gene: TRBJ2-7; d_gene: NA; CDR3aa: CASSYSFVRAYEQYF; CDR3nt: TGTGCCAGCAGTTACTCCTTTGTCCGCGCCTACGAGCAGTACTTC
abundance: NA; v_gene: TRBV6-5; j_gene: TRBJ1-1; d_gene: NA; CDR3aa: CASSYVSTGLAFF; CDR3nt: TGTGCCAGCAGTTACGTGTCCACAGGGTTAGCTTTCTTT
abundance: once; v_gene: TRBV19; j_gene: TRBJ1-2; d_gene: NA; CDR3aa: CASSHRQATSFYGYTF; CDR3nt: TGTGCCAGTAGTCATCGGCAGGCAACAAGTTTCTATGGCTACACCTTC
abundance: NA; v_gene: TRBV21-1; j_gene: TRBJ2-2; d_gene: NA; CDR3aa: CASSKGGLLNTGELFF; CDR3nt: TGTGCCAGCAGCAAAGGGGGACTGCTGAACACCGGGGAGCTGTTTTTT
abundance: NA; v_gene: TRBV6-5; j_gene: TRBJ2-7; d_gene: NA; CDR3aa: CASSPGGGRGYEQYF; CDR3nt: TGTGCCAGCAGTCCGGGGGGCGGCCGCGGCTACGAGCAGTACTTC
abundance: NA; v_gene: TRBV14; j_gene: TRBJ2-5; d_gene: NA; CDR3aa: CASSQVSGRLQETQYF; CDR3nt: TGTGCCAGCAGCCAAGTAAGCGGACGGCTACAAGAGACCCAGTACTTC
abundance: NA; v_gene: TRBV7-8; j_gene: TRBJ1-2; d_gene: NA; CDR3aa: CASSLEGSQGYGYTF; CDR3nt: TGTGCCAGCAGCTTAGAGGGCAGCCAGGGCTACGGCTACACCTTC
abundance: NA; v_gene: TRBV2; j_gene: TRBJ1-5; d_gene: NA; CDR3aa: CASSVGPREVQPQHF; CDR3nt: TGTGCCAGCAGTGTTGGGCCGAGGGAGGTTCAGCCCCAGCATTTT
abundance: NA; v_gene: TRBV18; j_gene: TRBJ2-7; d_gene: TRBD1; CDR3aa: CASSSQGTGIEYEQYF; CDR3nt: TGTGCCAGCTCATCACAGGGGACAGGGATTGAATACGAGCAGTACTTC
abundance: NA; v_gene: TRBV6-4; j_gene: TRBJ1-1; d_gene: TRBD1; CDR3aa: CASREIDRDTEAFF; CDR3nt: TGTGCCAGCCGGGAAATTGACAGGGACACTGAAGCTTTCTTT
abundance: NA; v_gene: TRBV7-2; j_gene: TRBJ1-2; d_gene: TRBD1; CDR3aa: CASSRGTGSYGYTF; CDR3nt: TGTGCCAGCAGCCGCGGGACAGGGTCTTATGGCTACACCTTC